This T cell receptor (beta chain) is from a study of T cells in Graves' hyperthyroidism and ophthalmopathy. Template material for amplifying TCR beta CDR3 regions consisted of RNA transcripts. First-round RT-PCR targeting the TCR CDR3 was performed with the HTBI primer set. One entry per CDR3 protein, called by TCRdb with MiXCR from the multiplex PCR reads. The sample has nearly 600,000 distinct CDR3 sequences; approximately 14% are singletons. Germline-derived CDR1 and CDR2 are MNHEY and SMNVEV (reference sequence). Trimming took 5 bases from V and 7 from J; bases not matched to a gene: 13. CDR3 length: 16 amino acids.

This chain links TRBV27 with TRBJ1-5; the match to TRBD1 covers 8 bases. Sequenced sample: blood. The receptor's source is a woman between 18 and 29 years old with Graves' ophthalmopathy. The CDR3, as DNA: TGTGCCAGCAGTCCCCTGGGCAGGGGGCCGGAACAGCCCCAGCATTTT. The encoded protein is CASSPLGRGPEQPQHF.